The next 24 T cell receptor beta chains were all read from a single sample in a study of shared clonotypes between healthy human individuals. Cells designated naive CD8 were CD45RO-negative and were positively selected for CCR7, with terminally differentiated effector memory CD45RA+ cells excluded. TCRdb's table, derived via immunoSEQ multiplex PCR, lists solely in-frame clones and lacks some. The table includes around 2,000,000 clones, about 93% detected once. The sample was naive CD8+ T cells from PBMCs. Receptor source: a man between 18 and 35 years old in good health. Some clones in this sample may be carry-over from other donors' samples.

A remark on this clone: An end of the junction differs from the germline gene, which may be a read error. The rearrangement joins TRBV5-4 to TRBJ1-2, with D hard to call. The CDR3 covers 14 residues. Germline values: CDR1 SGHNT, CDR2 YYREEE (reference sequence). CDR3 region: CASSFDPPPVDTSF. The CDR3 bases are TGTGCCAGCAGCTTTGACCCCCCCCCGGTTGATACTTCCTTC.

The V and J genes are TRBV29-1 and TRBJ2-1; D remains unclear. Germline V gene data show CDR1 as SQVTM and CDR2 as ANQGSEA. With 4 bases removed from V and 9 bases from J, the gap between germline ends came to 13 bases. CDR3 length: 12 residues. CDR3: CSVADQSGEQFF. CDR3 nucleotide sequence: TGCAGCGTTGCTGACCAGTCTGGTGAGCAGTTCTTC.

The chain combines TRBV28 with TRBJ1-5; D possibly corresponds to TRBD1 (6 bases). This CDR3 spans 17 amino acids. From germline, CDR1 is MDHEN and CDR2 SYDVKM. Trimming took off 5 bases at V and 2 bases at J, with 19 bases between the two ends. CDR3 residues: CASSRGRGGVGNQPQHF. The DNA for the CDR3 is TGTGCCAGCAGTCGGGGGAGGGGGGGCGTCGGCAATCAGCCCCAGCATTTT.

In nucleotides, the CDR3 is TGTGCCACCAGCAAGGGACTAGGGAGTTACAATGAGCAGTTCTTC. This sequence encodes CATSKGLGSYNEQFF. The chain combines TRBV15 with TRBJ2-1; 8 bases are shared with TRBD2. Germline loops: CDR1 LNHNV, CDR2 YYDKDF (reference sequence). V shed 4 bases and J 4 bases; nucleotides not matched to a gene: 6. The length of the CDR3 is 15 residues.

The chain carries TRBV6-5 and TRBJ2-7, with 7 bases identical to TRBD1. The CDR3 is made up of 13 amino acids. Trimming removed 6 bases from V and 0 bases from J; junction bases left unmatched: 2. Germline values: CDR1 MNHEY, CDR2 SVGAGI. The CDR3 loop is CASSDRASYEQYF. CDR3 DNA sequence: TGTGCCAGCAGCGACAGGGCCTCCTACGAGCAGTACTTC.

The genes are TRBV11-2 and TRBJ2-1; D is uncertain. Deletions cut 5 bases from V and 10 bases from J, with 12 bases between. Per germline, CDR1 SGHAT and CDR2 FQNNGV. The CDR3 runs 12 residues. The CDR3 loop is CASSRLAWEQFF. The CDR3 region has the DNA TGTGCCAGCAGCCGTCTGGCATGGGAGCAGTTCTTC.

V gene TRBV4-3 combines with J gene TRBJ2-5; 9 bases are shared with TRBD1. CDR1 is LGHNA, CDR2 YSLEER, per germline. Germline trimming cut 4 bases from V and 1 base from J; bases unmatched to any gene: 7. The CDR3 is 16 residues long. CDR3 bases: TGCGCCAGCAGCCCGGGACAGGGAGGTTTCCAAGAGACCCAGTACTTC. Its protein is CASSPGQGGFQETQYF.

V is TRBV4-1 and J is TRBJ2-3, with 9 bases aligning to TRBD2. Germline trimming cut 3 bases from V and 3 bases from J; bases unmatched to any gene: 7. The CDR3 length is 16 residues. CDR1 and CDR2 from the germline V gene are MGHRA and YSYEKL. In nucleotides, the CDR3 is TGCGCCAGCAGCCACCGCGTAGCGGGAGCAACAGATACGCAGTATTTT. Amino acids: CASSHRVAGATDTQYF.

The chain employs TRBV6-6 and TRBJ1-5; TRBD1 matches 7 bases. Looked up from germline, CDR1 is MNHNY and CDR2 is SVGAGI (reference sequence). This CDR3 region has 15 residues. V gave up 5 bases and J gave up 3 bases; unmatched junction bases: 7. The CDR3 sequence is CASSNRDSYNQPQHF. The CDR3 DNA sequence: TGTGCCAGCAGTAACCGGGACAGCTACAATCAGCCCCAGCATTTT.

This clone was detected once. This rearrangement joins TRBV7-2 to TRBJ1-1; TRBD1 might be the D (6 bases). Germline V gene data show CDR1 as SGHTA and CDR2 as FQGNSA. This CDR3 spans 14 amino acids. V was clipped by 5 bases and J by 4 bases, with 14 bases between them. The CDR3 nucleotides are TGTGCCAGCAGCCAGGGACACCTTGCCACTGAAGCTTTCTTT. Encoded protein: CASSQGHLATEAFF.

This chain links TRBV9 with TRBJ2-3; a possible D gene is TRBD2 (5 bases). V shed 0 bases and J shed 1 base, with 15 bases lying between them. The CDR3 sequence is 17 residues long. The germline V gene has CDR1 SGDLS and CDR2 YYNGEE. The CDR3 here is CASSVGRLDPRTDTQYF. CDR3 sequence (DNA): TGTGCCAGCAGCGTAGGGAGGCTGGATCCGCGCACAGATACGCAGTATTTT.

This clone was detected once. Other nucleotide sequences from this sample produce the same CDR3. The chain couples TRBV4-2 to TRBJ2-3; 7 bases are a match to TRBD2. The CDR3 covers 15 residues. Germline trimming cut 1 base from V and 0 bases from J; bases unmatched to any gene: 1. Germline CDR1 reads LGHNA; CDR2 reads YNFKEQ. The CDR3 sequence: CASSQATSSTDTQYF. The CDR3 DNA reads as TGTGCCAGCAGCCAAGCGACTAGCAGCACAGATACGCAGTATTTT.

The rearrangement uses TRBV4-1 and TRBJ2-5, with 10 bases matching TRBD2. Per germline, CDR1 MGHRA and CDR2 YSYEKL. The V and J ends lost 5 bases and 5 bases, in that order; junction bases with no gene match: 8. CDR3 length equals 15 residues. CDR3 DNA: TGCGCCAGCAGCAGAATGCGTAGCGGGAGGGAGACCCAGTACTTC. Encoded protein: CASSRMRSGRETQYF.

The chain links TRBV29-1 to TRBJ2-1; D is perhaps TRBD1 or TRBD2 (5 bases each). Between the trimmed V and J ends, which lost 5 bases and 3 bases, there was a span of 26 bases. Per the germline V gene, CDR1 is SQVTM and CDR2 is ANQGSEA. The CDR3 has 18 residues. This CDR3 reads CSVMGVISDISSYNEQFF. The CDR3 DNA sequence: TGCAGCGTTATGGGGGTCATCAGTGACATTTCCAGCTACAATGAGCAGTTCTTC.

The CDR3 region is CASSQTRQGRSYEQYF. Here the CDR3 DNA reads TGTGCCAGCAGCCAAACCCGACAGGGGCGCTCCTACGAGCAGTACTTC. The gene calls are TRBV4-2 and TRBJ2-7; 8 positions agree with TRBD1. Germline CDR1 is LGHNA and CDR2 is YNFKEQ. This CDR3 contains 16 residues. V was pared by 2 bases and J by 0 bases, with 6 bases of the junction left unmatched.

This CDR3 reads CASSEFGRMDEQFF. In DNA form, the CDR3 reads TGCGCCAGCAGTGAGTTCGGGAGGATGGATGAGCAGTTCTTC. This chain connects TRBV10-2 to TRBJ2-1; 7 nucleotides match TRBD2. Germline CDR1 is WSHSY and CDR2 is SAAADI. Trimming cost V 1 base and J 8 bases; bases outside gene matches: 5. The CDR3 sequence is 14 residues long.

The CDR3 sequence: CASNLGAFTDTQYF. Written as DNA, the CDR3 is TGTGCCAGCAACCTGGGAGCATTCACAGATACGCAGTATTTT. The chain employs TRBV5-8 and TRBJ2-3; a weak D match, TRBD2 (5 bases). This CDR3 has 14 residues. V lost 6 bases, J lost 2 bases, and 13 bases lay in between. Per the germline V gene, CDR1 is SGHTS and CDR2 is YDEGEE. Filled out from reference TRBV5-8 and TRBJ2-3, the complete variable domain reads EAGVTQSPTHLIKTRGQQATLRCSPISGHTSVYWYQQALGLGLQFLLWYDEGEERNRGNFPPRFSGRQFPNYSSELNVNALELEDSALYLCASNLGAFTDTQYFGPGTRLTVL.

This clone was detected only a few times. This sequence joins TRBV28 and TRBJ1-1; possibly TRBD1 for D (5 bases). The CDR3 spans 14 residues. Trimming left V 3 bases short and J 1 base short, with 9 bases between. Germline V CDR1 and CDR2: MDHEN, SYDVKM. In DNA, the CDR3 is TGTGCCAGCAGTTTTAAGGGGTGGAACACTGAAGCTTTCTTT. Translated, it gives CASSFKGWNTEAFF.

The CDR3 here is CASRSVRTEAFF. In DNA form, the CDR3 reads TGTGCCAGCAGAAGCGTGCGCACTGAAGCTTTCTTT. The chain couples TRBV7-9 to TRBJ1-1; D gene uncertain. CDR1 SEHNR and CDR2 FQNEAQ come from the germline V gene (reference sequence). V dropped 6 bases and J dropped 4 bases, with 9 bases sitting between them. The length of the CDR3 is 12 residues.

This chain uses TRBV29-1 with TRBJ2-5; TRBD1 is a possible D gene (5 bases). The CDR3 sequence is 12 residues long. The V gene lost 8 bases and the J gene lost 5 bases, with 15 bases spanning the gap. Per the germline V gene, CDR1 is SQVTM and CDR2 is ANQGSEA. CDR3 residues: CSTRGSNETQYF. CDR3 nucleotides: TGCAGCACAAGGGGTTCAAACGAGACCCAGTACTTC. The variable domain in full, completed from reference TRBV29-1 and TRBJ2-5, reads SAVISQKPSRDICQRGTSLTIQCQVDSQVTMMFWYRQQPGQSLTLIATANQGSEATYESGFVIDKFPISRPNLTFSTLTVSNMSPEDSSIYLCSTRGSNETQYFGPGTRLLVL.

V usage is TRBV27 and J usage is TRBJ1-5; no firm D call. V was trimmed by 4 bases and J by 4 bases, leaving 8 bases between them. The germline V gene encodes CDR1 MNHEY and CDR2 SMNVEV (reference sequence). The CDR3 totals 13 residues. The CDR3 here is CASSWVPNQPQHF. As DNA, the CDR3 is TGTGCCAGCAGTTGGGTTCCGAATCAGCCCCAGCATTTT.

The chain joins TRBV19 to TRBJ1-1, with TRBD1 identical over 12 bases. The CDR3 is made up of 15 amino acids. CDR1 is LNHDA and CDR2 is SQIVND in the germline V gene (reference sequence). Trimming cost V 4 bases and J 3 bases; bases outside gene matches: 3. This CDR3 reads CASSTGQGADTEAFF. CDR3 coding DNA: TGTGCCAGTAGTACGGGACAGGGGGCGGACACTGAAGCTTTCTTT.

CDR3 coding DNA: TGCAGCGTCGTTGCGGGGGTCGGCTACGAGCAGTACTTC. Translating gives CSVVAGVGYEQYF. The chain employs TRBV29-1 and TRBJ2-7; 7 bases map to TRBD2. Looked up from germline, CDR1 is SQVTM and CDR2 is ANQGSEA. This CDR3 contains 13 residues. V lost 6 bases, J lost 3 bases, and 8 bases stayed unmatched.

The chain is built from TRBV27 and TRBJ2-1, with D possibly TRBD2 on 5 matching bases. The CDR3 is 10 residues long. The germline V gene has CDR1 MNHEY and CDR2 SMNVEV (reference sequence). Trimming left V 3 bases short and J 15 bases short, with 9 bases between. CDR3 in DNA: TGTGCCAGCAGTTTCCCGGGGAGGTTCTTC. Its protein is CASSFPGRFF.